This T cell receptor (beta chain) was recovered during a study of cytomegalovirus exposure and HLA in healthy donors. Across the whole study: Genotyping showed 70% to 90% of hundreds of donors falling in the Caucasian-associated ancestry cluster. Study conclusions and caveats: The authors reported that TCR beta sequences could predict HLA-A and HLA-B alleles. These predictions were accurate for most subjects in the first cohort.

Researchers ran the PCR with 60 Vbeta and 13 Jbeta primers. Libraries were prepared by immunoSEQ multiplex PCR; TCRdb keeps only in-frame clonotypes and omits some of them. The table lists a few hundred thousand clones, roughly four fifths of them singletons. In regard to this clone: Its antigen is unidentified.

This CDR3 region has 12 residues. Germline values: CDR1 SGHRS, CDR2 YFSETQ. Trimming removed 9 bases at V and 1 base at J, with 8 bases between. Sequencing was done on a sample of PBMCs. V gene TRBV5-1 combines with J gene TRBJ2-1, with D perhaps matching TRBD2 (5 bases). The origin of this receptor is a woman aged 40 to 50 in good health and CMV-seropositive. The CDR3 sequence is CATTGSYNEQFF. The CDR3 coding sequence is TGCGCCACCACGGGGTCCTACAATGAGCAGTTCTTC.